What follows is one T cell receptor beta chain and its context. This sample stems from a study of shared clonotypes between healthy human individuals. Study-wide background: Used for every donor were three CD4 naive, three CD4 memory, two CD8 naive and one CD8 memory plate.

Roughly 210 ng DNA, 30,000 to 35,000 T cell genomes, went into each sorted-subset replicate PCR. This table comes from immunoSEQ multiplex PCR, and its TCRdb copy is limited to in-frame clones, with some not included. The sample includes 1,500,000 or so clones, 98% of them seen just once. The junction had 6 bases not matched to a gene; V was cut back by 6 bases and J by 0 bases. The germline gives CDR1 MDHEN, CDR2 SYDVKM. This CDR3 is 16 amino acids long. V gene TRBV28 combines with J gene TRBJ1-5, with 9 bases aligning to TRBD1. Sequenced input: naive CD4+ T cells sorted from blood. As to subset: CD45RA+ positively selected. The receptor was derived from a young man in good health. CDR3: CASREGTGSSNQPQHF. The CDR3 nucleotides read TGTGCCAGCAGAGAGGGGACAGGGAGTAGCAATCAGCCCCAGCATTTT.